Listed below are T cell receptor beta chains from one sample, sequenced in a study of blood T cells in healthy people across ages. TCRdb analysed the 5' RACE reads with MiXCR anew, one entry per CDR3 protein. The sample contains roughly 1.6 million distinct CDR3 sequences, about 35% of which appear only once. The sequenced sample consisted of blood. The receptors were sampled from a woman in her twenties or thirties in good health. The CDR3 runs from the conserved cysteine through the conserved F or W. The D gene is left open where the match is weak. Some rows mark clone size as missing; the rest say once, few, many or name a class of expanded clone.

TRBJ2-5 16 . TRBV11-3 few CASSLGRRSTQETQYF TGTGCCAGCAGCTTAGGCCGTCGGAGTACCCAAGAGACCCAGTACTTC
TRBJ1-1 13 TRBD1 TRBV30 few CAWTHSTGTEAFF TGTGCCTGGACACATTCGACAGGGACTGAAGCTTTCTTT
TRBJ1-1 14 . TRBV20-1 . CSATQSGSNTEAFF TGCAGTGCTACACAGTCAGGGTCGAACACTGAAGCTTTCTTT
TRBJ2-2 16 . TRBV25-1 . CASSDGGAGSTGELFF TGTGCCAGCAGTGACGGTGGGGCGGGAAGCACCGGGGAGCTGTTTTTT
TRBJ1-2 13 . TRBV7-6 . CASSLDRDHGYTF TGTGCCAGCAGCTTAGACAGGGACCATGGCTACACCTTC
TRBJ2-7 12 . TRBV30 . CAWSPNNYEQYF TGTGCCTGGAGTCCGAATAACTACGAGCAGTACTTC
TRBJ2-3 15 . TRBV7-9 few CASSLGHTSTDTQYF TGTGCCAGCAGCTTAGGACACACTAGCACAGATACGCAGTATTTT
TRBJ1-2 12 . TRBV29-1 . CSVESRSYGYTF TGCAGCGTTGAGTCGAGGAGCTATGGCTACACCTTC
TRBJ2-7 14 TRBD2 TRBV20-1 few CSSPGRGFSYEQYF TGCAGTTCCCCGGGGCGGGGGTTCTCCTACGAGCAGTACTTC
TRBJ1-1 13 TRBD1 TRBV29-1 . CSVRGQGNTEAFF TGCAGCGTTAGGGGACAGGGTAACACTGAAGCTTTCTTT
TRBJ2-7 15 . TRBV6-2/TRBV6-3 few CASSNPGHSSYEQYF TGTGCCAGCAGCAACCCGGGCCACAGCTCCTACGAGCAGTACTTC
TRBJ1-3 14 . TRBV10-3 . CAIGQGISGNTIYF TGTGCCATCGGGCAGGGGATATCTGGAAACACCATATATTTT
TRBJ2-3 15 . TRBV27 . CASSLGAGGGNTQYF TGTGCCAGCAGTTTAGGGGCTGGCGGGGGCAATACGCAGTATTTT
TRBJ2-5 14 . TRBV6-6 . CAGSFPTEKETQYF TGTGCCGGCAGTTTCCCGACAGAAAAAGAGACCCAGTACTTC
TRBJ1-2 17 TRBD1 TRBV4-1 . CASSQQAGQWGDYGYTF TGCGCCAGCAGCCAGCAAGCGGGACAGTGGGGGGACTATGGCTACACCTTC
TRBJ2-1 18 TRBD2 TRBV29-1 many CSVGSLAGAIRRAYEQFF TGCAGCGTTGGGTCCCTAGCGGGGGCCATCCGGCGTGCCTATGAGCAGTTCTTC
TRBJ1-1 14 . TRBV20-1 few CSARDEWTDSEAFF TGCAGTGCTAGAGATGAATGGACGGACTCTGAAGCTTTCTTT
TRBJ2-3 14 . TRBV5-6 few CASSTLLGTDTQYF TGTGCCAGCAGCACCCTTCTAGGAACAGATACGCAGTATTTT
TRBJ2-7 14 . TRBV30 few CAWSGTVSSYEQYF TGTGCCTGGAGTGGGACAGTCAGCTCCTACGAGCAGTACTTC
TRBJ1-5 13 . TRBV27 . CASRSSDNQPQHF TGTGCCAGCAGGTCCAGTGACAATCAGCCCCAGCATTTT
TRBJ1-2 11 . TRBV29-1 many CSVVEGYGYTF TGCAGCGTTGTAGAGGGTTATGGCTACACCTTC
TRBJ2-5 15 . TRBV7-9 few CASSRLVQGQGTQYF TGTGCCAGCAGTCGGCTTGTCCAGGGGCAGGGGACCCAGTACTTC
TRBJ2-1 16 TRBD2 TRBV7-9 few CASSPILAGGHNEQFF TGTGCCAGCAGCCCCATCCTAGCGGGGGGGCACAATGAGCAGTTCTTC
TRBJ2-7 16 . TRBV7-2 few CASSLGGVAENLPEYF TGTGCCAGCAGCTTAGGCGGGGTAGCGGAGAACCTCCCAGAGTACTTC
TRBJ2-3 16 TRBD2 TRBV28 . CAGSPGLADYTDTQYF TGTGCCGGCAGTCCGGGACTAGCGGATTACACAGATACGCAGTATTTT
TRBJ2-5 15 . TRBV7-9 few CASSPRRGPWETQYF TGTGCCAGCAGCCCCAGGCGGGGGCCGTGGGAGACCCAGTACTTC
TRBJ2-2 17 TRBD2 TRBV6-1 few CASSERVPSGGTGELFF TGTGCCAGCAGTGAACGGGTTCCTAGCGGGGGGACCGGGGAGCTGTTTTTT
TRBJ2-1 11 . TRBV30 few CAWSGRAEQFF TGTGCCTGGAGTGGCCGGGCCGAGCAGTTCTTC
TRBJ2-6 16 . TRBV5-6 few CASSYRTLSGANVLTF TGTGCCAGCAGCTACCGGACCCTCTCTGGGGCCAACGTCCTGACTTTC
TRBJ1-2 14 . TRBV7-2 . CASSYKGRGSGYTF TGTGCCAGCAGCTACAAGGGGCGAGGCTCTGGCTACACCTTC
TRBJ2-3 12 . TRBV20-1 many CSARDPTDTQYF TGCAGTGCTAGAGACCCCACAGATACGCAGTATTTT
TRBJ1-2 14 . TRBV11-1 . CASSRGALWDGYTF TGTGCCAGCAGCCGAGGGGCTTTGTGGGATGGCTACACCTTC
TRBJ2-7 15 . TRBV7-6 many CASSLGDGYSYEQYF TGTGCCAGCAGCTTAGGGGACGGGTACTCCTACGAGCAGTACTTC
TRBJ2-1 15 TRBD2 TRBV20-1 . CSAYAGTSTYNEQFF TGCAGTGCTTACGCCGGGACTAGTACCTACAATGAGCAGTTCTTC
TRBJ2-3 11 . TRBV29-1 . CSVDHANTQYF TGCAGCGTTGACCATGCCAATACGCAGTATTTT
TRBJ2-3 13 TRBD1 TRBV2 few CATRGTGPDTQYF TGTGCCACCAGAGGGACAGGGCCAGATACGCAGTATTTT
TRBJ2-1 15 TRBD2 TRBV10-3 . CAISELAGSKDEQFF TGTGCCATCAGTGAGCTAGCGGGGTCTAAAGATGAGCAGTTCTTC
TRBJ2-4 14 TRBD1 TRBV5-1 . CASSSGTGENIQYF TGCGCCAGCAGCTCCGGGACAGGGGAGAACATTCAGTACTTC
TRBJ1-1 16 . TRBV15 . CATSRGRGLSDTEAFF TGTGCCACCAGCAGGGGACGGGGGCTAAGTGACACTGAAGCTTTCTTT
TRBJ1-2 13 . TRBV20-1 . CSAPGTLGEGYTF TGCAGTGCTCCCGGGACATTAGGCGAGGGCTACACCTTC
TRBJ1-2 14 . TRBV15 . CATSRDRRDYGYTF TGTGCCACCAGCAGAGATCGGCGGGACTATGGCTACACCTTC
TRBJ2-7 14 . TRBV12-3/TRBV12-4 . CASRPFPRASEQYF TGTGCCAGCAGACCCTTTCCGAGGGCTTCCGAGCAGTACTTC